This section outlines one T cell receptor (beta chain) sequence together with its context. Its antigen is not known. The donors were in the approximately 120-subject validation cohort; that cohort was separate from the roughly 680-subject first cohort. This specimen comes from a study of cytomegalovirus exposure and HLA in healthy donors. The overall study: It was reported in a later analysis that the same platform had been used for the 120 validation repertoires as for the roughly 700 first-cohort repertoires. Study results and limitations: In the 120 or so validation repertoires, about 95% of cluster scores exceeded 0, per a later analysis.

Sequencing used immunoSEQ multiplex PCR; TCRdb keeps in-frame clones, though not all of them. This table holds some 68,000 clones, approximately 94% found once. The junction had 9 bases not matched to a gene; V was cut back by 1 base and J by 3 bases. The germline gives CDR1 MDHEN, CDR2 SYDVKM. This CDR3 is 17 amino acids long. The V and J genes are TRBV28 and TRBJ1-5; 7 bases agree with TRBD1. The origin of this receptor is a man younger than 35 in good health and CMV-seropositive. Sequences were obtained from PBMCs. CDR3 nucleotides: TGTGCCAGCAGTTTATATCTTGGGACAGACTACAATCAGCCCCAGCATTTT. It translates to CASSLYLGTDYNQPQHF.